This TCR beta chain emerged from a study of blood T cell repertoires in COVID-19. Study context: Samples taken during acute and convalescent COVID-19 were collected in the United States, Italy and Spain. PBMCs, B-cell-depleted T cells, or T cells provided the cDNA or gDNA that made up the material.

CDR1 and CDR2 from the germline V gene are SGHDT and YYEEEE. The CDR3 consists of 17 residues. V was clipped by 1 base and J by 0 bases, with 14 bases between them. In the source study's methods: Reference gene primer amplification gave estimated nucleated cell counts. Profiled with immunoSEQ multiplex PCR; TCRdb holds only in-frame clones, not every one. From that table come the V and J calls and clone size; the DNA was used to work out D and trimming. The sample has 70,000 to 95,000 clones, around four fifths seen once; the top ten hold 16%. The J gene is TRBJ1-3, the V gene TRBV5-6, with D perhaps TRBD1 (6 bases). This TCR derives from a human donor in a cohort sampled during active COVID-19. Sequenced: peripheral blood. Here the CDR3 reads CASSLSILTGSGNTIYF. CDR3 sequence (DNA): TGTGCCAGCAGCTTGAGTATCTTGACAGGCTCTGGAAACACCATATATTTT.